This TCR beta chain was captured by sequencing in a study of blood T cell repertoires in COVID-19. As for the study in general: The United States, Italy and Spain supplied acute and convalescent COVID-19 samples.

There are a few counts of this clone. Among Cohort 3 donors, those recovered had two negative PCRs, clearance, or symptom resolution. Germline values: CDR1 LGHNA, CDR2 YSLEER. The CDR3 totals 17 residues. V was pared by 3 bases and J by 5 bases, with 11 bases of the junction left unmatched. In the original analysis: Quantification of nucleated cells was approximated via reference gene primer amplification. Sequencing was performed with immunoSEQ multiplex PCR; in TCRdb, only in-frame clones are kept and a portion is missing. The V and J calls and clone size are taken from that table; D and trimming were inferred from the DNA. The sample holds fewer than 350,000 clones; around nine tenths are singletons and the top ten take roughly 5.3%.

V gene TRBV4-3 combines with J gene TRBJ2-2; TRBD2 matches at 8 bases. Sequencing was performed on PBMCs or T cells enriched from blood (not recorded which). The clonotype comes from a man in his sixties who had recovered from COVID-19. The CDR3 reads CASSQEGSGSYTGELFF. CDR3 sequence (DNA): TGCGCCAGCAGCCAGGAGGGGAGCGGGAGCTATACCGGGGAGCTGTTTTTT.